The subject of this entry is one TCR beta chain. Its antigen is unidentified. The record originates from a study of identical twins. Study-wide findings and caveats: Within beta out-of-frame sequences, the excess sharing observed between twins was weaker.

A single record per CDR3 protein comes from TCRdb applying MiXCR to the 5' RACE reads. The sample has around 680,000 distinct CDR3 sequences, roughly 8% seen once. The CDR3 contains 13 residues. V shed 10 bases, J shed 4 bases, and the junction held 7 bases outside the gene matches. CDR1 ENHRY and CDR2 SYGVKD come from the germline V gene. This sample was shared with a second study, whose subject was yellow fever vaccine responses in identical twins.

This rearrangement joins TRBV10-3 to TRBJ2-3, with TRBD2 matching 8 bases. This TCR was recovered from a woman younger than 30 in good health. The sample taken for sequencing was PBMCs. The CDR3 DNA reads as TGTGCCACAGAGGGACTAGAAGCAGATACGCAGTATTTT. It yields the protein CATEGLEADTQYF.